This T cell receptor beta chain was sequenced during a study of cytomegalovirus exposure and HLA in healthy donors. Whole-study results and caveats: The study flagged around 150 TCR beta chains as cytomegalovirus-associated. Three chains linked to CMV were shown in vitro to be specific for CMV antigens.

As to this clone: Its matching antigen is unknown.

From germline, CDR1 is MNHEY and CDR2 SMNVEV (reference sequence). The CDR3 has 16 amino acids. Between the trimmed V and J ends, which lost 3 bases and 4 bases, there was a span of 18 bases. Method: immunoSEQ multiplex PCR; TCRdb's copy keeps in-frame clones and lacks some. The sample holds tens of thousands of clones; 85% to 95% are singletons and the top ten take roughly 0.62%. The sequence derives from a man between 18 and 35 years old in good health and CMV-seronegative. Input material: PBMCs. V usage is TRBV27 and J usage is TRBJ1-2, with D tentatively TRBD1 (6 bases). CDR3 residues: CASSLGAGIGGYGYTF. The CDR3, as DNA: TGTGCCAGCAGTTTGGGAGCTGGGATAGGGGGCTATGGCTACACCTTC.